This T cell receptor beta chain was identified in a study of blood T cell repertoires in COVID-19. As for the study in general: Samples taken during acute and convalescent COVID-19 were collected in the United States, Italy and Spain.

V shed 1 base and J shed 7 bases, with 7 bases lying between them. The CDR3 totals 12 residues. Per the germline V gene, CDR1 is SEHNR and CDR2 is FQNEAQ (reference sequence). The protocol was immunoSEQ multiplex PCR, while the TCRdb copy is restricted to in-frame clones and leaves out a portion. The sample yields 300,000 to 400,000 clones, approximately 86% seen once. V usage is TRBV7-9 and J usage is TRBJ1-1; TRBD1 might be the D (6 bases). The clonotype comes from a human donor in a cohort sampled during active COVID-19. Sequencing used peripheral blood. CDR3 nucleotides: TGTGCCAGCAGCTTAGGGGACATTGAAGCTTTCTTT. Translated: CASSLGDIEAFF.